Following are 16 T cell receptor beta chains from one sample sequenced in a study of shared clonotypes between healthy human individuals. The protocol was immunoSEQ multiplex PCR, while the TCRdb copy is restricted to in-frame clones and leaves out a portion. Altogether under 600,000 clones are present, about 96% being singletons, with the ten largest covering 0.045% to 0.07%. Material: naive CD4+ T cells sorted from blood. Subset meaning: CD45RA+ positively selected. Source of these receptors: a woman aged 25 to 39 in good health.

The chain carries TRBV18 and TRBJ2-2; D gene unclear. Trimming cost V 5 bases and J 4 bases, with 14 bases left between them. The CDR3 runs to 15 residues. CDR1 and CDR2 (germline): KGHSH, LQKENI. The CDR3 sequence is CASSELGRSTGELFF. The CDR3 DNA reads as TGTGCCAGCTCAGAGCTGGGTAGGAGCACCGGGGAGCTGTTTTTT.

This chain joins TRBV12-5 and TRBJ2-6; TRBD1 might be the D (5 bases). The length of the CDR3 is 18 residues. Trimming took off 5 bases at V and 5 bases at J, with 22 bases between the two ends. CDR1 is LGHNT and CDR2 is FRNRAP in the germline V gene. CDR3 amino acids: CASGPRGAGQSRANVLTF. The CDR3 DNA follows: TGTGCTAGTGGTCCTAGAGGTGCAGGACAAAGTCGGGCCAACGTCCTGACTTTC.

The chain links TRBV5-1 to TRBJ2-5; D perhaps matches TRBD2 (5 bases). With 0 bases removed from V and 6 bases from J, the gap between germline ends came to 12 bases. The germline gives CDR1 SGHRS, CDR2 YFSETQ. The CDR3 consists of 14 residues. In DNA, the CDR3 is TGCGCCAGCAGCTTGGCTGAGGGTTTCCAGACCCAGTACTTC. It translates to CASSLAEGFQTQYF.

The chain links TRBV5-1 to TRBJ2-5; 8 bases match TRBD2. V trimming: 7 bases; J trimming: 4 bases; junction bases outside the gene matches: 9. CDR3 length: 14 amino acids. Looked up from germline, CDR1 is SGHRS and CDR2 is YFSETQ. Here the CDR3 DNA reads TGCGCCAGCCAGATAAGCGGGAGAGCAGAGACCCAGTACTTC. Amino acid sequence: CASQISGRAETQYF. Drawing the rest from reference TRBV5-1 and TRBJ2-5, the complete variable domain is KAGVTQTPRYLIKTRGQQVTLSCSPISGHRSVSWYQQTPGQGLQFLFEYFSETQRNKGNFPGRFSGRQFSNSRSEMNVSTLELGDSALYLCASQISGRAETQYFGPGTRLLVL.

The chain joins TRBV28 to TRBJ2-7, with D possibly being TRBD1 (6 bases). V lost 6 bases, J lost 2 bases, and 11 bases lay in between. The CDR3 is 13 amino acids. Germline CDR1 reads MDHEN; CDR2 reads SYDVKM. The DNA of the CDR3 is TGTGCCAGCAGCGGGGACACCCCCTACGAGCAGTACTTC. It yields the protein CASSGDTPYEQYF.

The genes are TRBV9 and TRBJ2-1; D gene unclear. The germline V and J ends were trimmed by 3 bases and 7 bases, with 11 bases remaining between them. The germline CDR1 and CDR2 sequences are SGDLS and YYNGEE. CDR3 size: 13 residues. CDR3 coding DNA: TGTGCCAGCAGCGGAGTGTTGAAGAATGAGCAGTTCTTC. This sequence encodes CASSGVLKNEQFF.

The genes are TRBV2 and TRBJ1-1, with D unclear. This CDR3 is built from 13 residues. Per the germline V gene, CDR1 is SNHLY and CDR2 is FYNNEI. V lost 0 bases to trimming and J lost 7 bases, with 9 bases between them. The CDR3 nucleotides read TGTGCCAGCAGTGAAGCGCCGGGCTTTGAAGCTTTCTTT. Encoded protein: CASSEAPGFEAFF.

As concerns this clone: This same CDR3 is encoded by further DNA sequences in the sample. This chain's CDR3 is CASSVSYEQYF. For the CDR3, the DNA is TGTGCCAGCAGTGTTAGCTACGAGCAGTACTTC. The V and J genes are TRBV2 and TRBJ2-7; D call uncertain. In germline, CDR1 is SNHLY, CDR2 FYNNEI. The CDR3 runs 11 residues. V was clipped by 4 bases and J by 3 bases, with 4 bases between them.

This rearrangement joins TRBV6-1 to TRBJ1-2; D gene ambiguous. Germline V gives CDR1 MNHNS, CDR2 SASEGT. V lost 1 base, J lost 5 bases, and 11 bases lay in between. The CDR3 sequence is 14 residues long. Here the CDR3 DNA reads TGTGCCAGCAGTGAAGTTTTGTATAGTTATGGCTACACCTTC. Translating gives CASSEVLYSYGYTF.

The J gene is TRBJ1-4, the V gene TRBV28, with D possibly being TRBD1 (6 bases). The germline CDR1 and CDR2 sequences are MDHEN and SYDVKM. V was trimmed by 10 bases and J by 4 bases, leaving 13 bases between them. The CDR3 loop spans 13 amino acids. The CDR3 coding sequence is TGTGCCACCACTGGACAGAATAATGAAAAACTGTTTTTT. It translates to CATTGQNNEKLFF.

The chain uses TRBV5-6 and TRBJ1-4; D is possibly TRBD1 (5 bases). This CDR3 contains 15 residues. Germline assignment: CDR1 SGHDT and CDR2 YYEEEE. The ends were cut back, 4 bases at V and 0 bases at J, with 10 bases in the middle. CDR3 amino acids: CASSRDFATNEKLFF. The CDR3 DNA follows: TGTGCCAGCAGCCGGGACTTTGCAACTAATGAAAAACTGTTTTTT.

The DNA for the CDR3 is TGTGCCAGCAGCCCGGGACTAGCAACCTACAATGAGCAGTTCTTC. Translated: CASSPGLATYNEQFF. V gene TRBV28 combines with J gene TRBJ2-1, with 9 bases matching TRBD2. From germline, CDR1 is MDHEN and CDR2 SYDVKM. CDR3 length: 15 amino acids. V lost 6 bases, J lost 2 bases, and 5 bases stayed unmatched.

The CDR3 nucleotides read TGTGCCAGCAGCTGGACAGGGGATCCTCAGCCCCAGCATTTT. It specifies CASSWTGDPQPQHF. This chain connects TRBV9 to TRBJ1-5, with TRBD1 matching 9 bases. Losses at the gene ends were 4 bases for V and 6 bases for J; bases not matched to a gene: 5. The CDR3 is made up of 14 amino acids. Germline V gene sequence: CDR1 SGDLS, CDR2 YYNGEE.

The V and J genes are TRBV5-1 and TRBJ1-3, with TRBD1 matching 8 bases. Germline CDR1 reads SGHRS; CDR2 reads YFSETQ. The CDR3 length is 19 residues. The ends lost 0 bases at V and 4 bases at J; junction bases unmatched: 15. CDR3 region: CASSLAFRGNRGYGNTIYF. The CDR3 DNA sequence: TGCGCCAGCAGCTTGGCGTTTCGTGGAAACAGGGGGTACGGAAACACCATATATTTT.

The CDR3: CASSRSGNSFF. CDR3 sequence (DNA): TGTGCCAGTAGTAGGAGCGGGAATAGCTTCTTC. The chain employs TRBV19 and TRBJ2-1, with 7 bases lining up with TRBD2. The length of the CDR3 is 11 residues. Germline trimming cut 4 bases from V and 16 bases from J; bases unmatched to any gene: 7. The germline V gene has CDR1 LNHDA and CDR2 SQIVND (reference sequence).

The V and J genes are TRBV9 and TRBJ2-2; D may be TRBD2 (6 bases). V was trimmed by 0 bases and J by 0 bases, leaving 9 bases between them. The CDR3 covers 16 residues. The germline V gene encodes CDR1 SGDLS and CDR2 YYNGEE. The CDR3 DNA sequence: TGTGCCAGCAGCGTAGGGGGGGACCCGAACACCGGGGAGCTGTTTTTT. Translating gives CASSVGGDPNTGELFF.